This T cell receptor beta chain was identified in a study of blood T cell repertoires in COVID-19. Background on the study: The United States, Italy and Spain provided the acute and convalescent COVID-19 samples.

This clone was observed a single time. CDR1 and CDR2 from the germline V gene are SNHLY and FYNNEI. V was pared by 2 bases and J by 2 bases, with 12 bases between. CDR3 length: 15 residues. Authors' data handling: Reference gene primer amplification yielded estimated nucleated cell counts. Here immunoSEQ multiplex PCR was the method, and the copy in TCRdb shows in-frame clones only, minus some. V and J calls and clone size are given by that table; D and trimming were obtained from the DNA. The sample holds under 95,000 clones, around 87% seen once. V and J are TRBV2 and TRBJ2-5; D perhaps matches TRBD1 (5 bases). The sequence was obtained from a human donor with acute or convalescent COVID-19. The donor label of this sample is uncertain. The material sequenced was peripheral blood. DNA for the CDR3: TGTGCCAGCAGTGAATACAGGTCCAGTCAAGAGACCCAGTACTTC. It is translated as CASSEYRSSQETQYF.